This TCR beta chain was found in a study of immune evolution from preneoplasia to lung adenocarcinoma. Points from the study as a whole: From normal lung to invasive adenocarcinoma, top clone frequencies appeared to decrease. Later-stage lesions appeared to have more T cells, more diversity, less clonality.

There are 16 residues in the CDR3. Trimming shortened V by 0 bases and J by 6 bases, and 17 bases separated the two germline ends. CDR1 LGHNA and CDR2 YNFKEQ come from the germline V gene. Patients had resection in Japan or China between about 2013 and 2017. Each case's diagnosis was confirmed by two pathologists on H&E. The sample holds a few counts of this clone. No antigen is known for it. Method: immunoSEQ multiplex PCR; TCRdb's copy keeps in-frame clones and lacks some. The data show around 10,000 clones, 76% seen once. The chain couples TRBV4-2 to TRBJ1-1; tentatively, D is TRBD1 (6 bases). The receptor was isolated from a person aged 55 to 70 with lung adenocarcinoma. Some clones in this sample may be carry-over from other donors' samples. Sequenced sample: FFPE normal lung tissue adjacent to the tumor. CDR3 region: CASSQEGRGVRPEAFF. As DNA, the CDR3 is TGTGCCAGCAGCCAAGAGGGCAGGGGTGTTCGTCCTGAAGCTTTCTTT.